The T cell receptor beta chain under discussion was sequenced for a study of T cell changes during pregnancy in multiple sclerosis. The method was immunoSEQ multiplex PCR; TCRdb's version includes in-frame clones alone and lacks a portion of them. The sample comprises some 40,000 clones, over 85% of which are singletons, and around 0.57% rests with the top ten. With 5 bases removed from V and 0 bases from J, the gap between germline ends came to 14 bases. This CDR3 is built from 16 residues. Per germline, CDR1 SGHTA and CDR2 FQGTGA. This receptor was obtained from a female donor with multiple sclerosis, enrolled in a pregnancy study. Specimen: CD4+ T cells from peripheral blood mononuclear cells, collected before pregnancy. V and J are TRBV7-3 and TRBJ2-1; D possibly corresponds to TRBD2 (6 bases). The CDR3 DNA is TGTGCCAGCAGCCGCCGGGGGTTTCGCTCCTACAATGAGCAGTTCTTC. This translates into CASSRRGFRSYNEQFF.